This record concerns one T cell receptor (beta chain) sequence. The data derive from a study of technical replicates of blood from a few donors. The length of the CDR3 is 12 residues. The germline V and J ends were trimmed by 7 bases and 3 bases, with 8 bases remaining between them. Germline lookup yields CDR1 MDHEN and CDR2 SYDVKM. Sequenced by immunoSEQ multiplex PCR; TCRdb stores in-frame clones only, minus some. The sample records 80,000 to 95,000 clones, 90% to 97% being singletons. The clonotype originates from a human donor in good health. The chain combines TRBV28 with TRBJ2-3; perhaps TRBD2 as D (6 bases). Material for sequencing was T cells isolated from PBMCs. The CDR3 here is CASIGRTDTQYF. The DNA for the CDR3 is TGTGCCAGCATTGGGAGGACAGATACGCAGTATTTT. The entire variable domain, with the rest obtained from reference TRBV28 and TRBJ2-3, is as follows: DVKVTQSSRYLVKRTGEKVFLECVQDMDHENMFWYRQDPGLGLRLIYFSYDVKMKEKGDIPEGYSVSREKKERFSLILESASTNQTSMYLCASIGRTDTQYFGPGTRLTVL.